The 32 T cell receptor beta chains listed next were all sequenced from one sample in a study of cytomegalovirus exposure and HLA in healthy donors. Both 60 Vbeta primers and 13 Jbeta primers went into the PCR. Assay: immunoSEQ multiplex PCR; the TCRdb copy retains only in-frame clones and omits some. Among 60,000 to 90,000 clones, 84% were seen once, and the ten largest hold about 19%. Sequenced material: PBMCs. All receptors come from a man in his 70s in good health and CMV-seropositive.

The chain links TRBV6-1 to TRBJ2-7, with D perhaps TRBD1 (7 bases). Germline V gene sequence: CDR1 MNHNS, CDR2 SASEGT. The ends were cut back, 7 bases at V and 2 bases at J, with 15 bases in the middle. There are 14 residues in the CDR3. The CDR3, as DNA: TGTGCCAGCAAGGAGGGGGCAACACCCTACGAGCAGTACTTC. Amino acids: CASKEGATPYEQYF.

Only one count was recorded for this clone. V usage is TRBV25-1 and J usage is TRBJ1-6; TRBD1 aligns across 8 bases. This CDR3 comprises 13 residues. Germline CDR1 reads MGHDK; CDR2 reads SYGVNS. The trim removed 7 bases at V and 16 bases at J, leaving 12 bases unmatched. CDR3 amino acids: CASTSTGALRLHF. The CDR3, as DNA: TGTGCCAGCACCTCGACAGGGGCACTTAGGCTCCACTTT.

The V call is TRBV5-4, the J call TRBJ1-6; D remains unclear. Germline V CDR1 and CDR2: SGHNT, YYREEE (reference sequence). The V end was cut by 3 bases, the J end by 6 bases, with 10 bases between. This CDR3 contains 14 residues. CDR3 DNA sequence: TGTGCCAGCAGCTCACGCTACAGTAATTCACCCCTCCACTTT. Its translation: CASSSRYSNSPLHF.

This clone is a singleton in its sample. V gene TRBV19 combines with J gene TRBJ2-5, with 8 bases lining up with TRBD1. The CDR3 extends over 15 amino acids. Germline values: CDR1 LNHDA, CDR2 SQIVND (reference sequence). The V gene end was trimmed by 4 bases and the J gene end by 2 bases; junction bases not matched to a gene: 6. For the CDR3, the DNA is TGTGCCAGTAGTACAGGCAGGGGGCGGCAAGAGACCCAGTACTTC. Translation: CASSTGRGRQETQYF.

This clone occurred once. This chain uses TRBV5-1 with TRBJ2-7; perhaps TRBD1 as D (5 bases). V shed 4 bases and J shed 3 bases, with 11 bases lying between them. CDR1 is SGHRS, CDR2 YFSETQ, per germline. CDR3 length equals 13 residues. CDR3 sequence (DNA): TGCGCCAGCAGCCTGAACAGGTACTACGAGCAGTACTTC. It yields the protein CASSLNRYYEQYF.

This clone has a handful of counts. J is TRBJ2-4 and V is TRBV5-6; D ambiguous. The CDR3 has 15 amino acids. The V gene lost 0 bases and the J gene lost 0 bases, with 7 bases spanning the gap. CDR1 and CDR2 (germline): SGHDT, YYEEEE. CDR3: CASSLAGPAKNIQYF. CDR3 bases: TGTGCCAGCAGCTTGGCAGGTCCAGCCAAAAACATTCAGTACTTC.

The V and J genes are TRBV10-3 and TRBJ1-3; D is undetermined. The CDR3 is made up of 13 amino acids. V lost 7 bases, J lost 0 bases, and 7 bases lay in between. The V gene's germline CDR1 is ENHRY and CDR2 SYGVKD. CDR3 sequence: CAIMADSGNTIYF. DNA of the CDR3: TGTGCCATCATGGCAGACTCTGGAAACACCATATATTTT.

To note about this clone: Other DNA variants within this sample encode the same CDR3. The chain joins TRBV18 to TRBJ2-5, with 11 bases lining up with TRBD1. This CDR3 is built from 15 residues. CDR1 and CDR2 from the germline V gene are KGHSH and LQKENI. After removal of 0 bases from V and 5 bases from J, the junction contained 2 bases not matched to a gene. Here the CDR3 reads CASSPPGTGGETQYF. As DNA, the CDR3 is TGTGCCAGCTCACCACCCGGGACAGGGGGGGAGACCCAGTACTTC.

The rearrangement joins TRBV28 to TRBJ2-5; 11 positions match TRBD2. Losses at the gene ends were 1 base for V and 3 bases for J; bases not matched to a gene: 1. This CDR3 comprises 15 residues. CDR1 is MDHEN and CDR2 is SYDVKM in the germline V gene. CDR3 in DNA: TGTGCCAGCAGTTTATCGACTAGCGGGAAAGAGACCCAGTACTTC. Translation gives CASSLSTSGKETQYF. The whole variable domain, filled in from reference TRBV28 and TRBJ2-5, reads DVKVTQSSRYLVKRTGEKVFLECVQDMDHENMFWYRQDPGLGLRLIYFSYDVKMKEKGDIPEGYSVSREKKERFSLILESASTNQTSMYLCASSLSTSGKETQYFGPGTRLLVL.

This clone appeared a single time. The chain links TRBV6-5 to TRBJ1-5; D not resolved. Trimming pared 6 bases from V and 0 bases from J, leaving 12 bases between. Germline-derived CDR1 and CDR2 are MNHEY and SVGAGI. This CDR3 has 15 amino acids. CDR3 residues: CASRIDGYSNQPQHF. Written as DNA, the CDR3 is TGTGCCAGCAGAATCGACGGGTATAGCAATCAGCCCCAGCATTTT.

This clone has only one observation. This chain connects TRBV7-2 to TRBJ1-6, with no clear D. V was shortened by 1 base and J by 7 bases, with 8 bases between the two germline ends. The CDR3 totals 14 residues. Germline V gene data show CDR1 as SGHTA and CDR2 as FQGNSA. The CDR3 DNA sequence: TGTGCCAGCAGCTTAGTAACGCAGAATTCACCCCTCCACTTT. It translates to CASSLVTQNSPLHF.

The chain employs TRBV28 and TRBJ1-2; TRBD1 is a possible D gene (6 bases). The V end lost 5 bases, the J end lost 8 bases, and 21 bases lay between the germline ends. The CDR3 sequence is 15 residues long. The germline V gene encodes CDR1 MDHEN and CDR2 SYDVKM. In DNA, the CDR3 is TGTGCCAGCAGTATACAGGGCACCGAGCTCGGGGGCTACACCTTC. It encodes CASSIQGTELGGYTF.

The genes are TRBV19 and TRBJ1-1; D is perhaps TRBD1 (5 bases). The germline V and J ends were trimmed by 6 bases and 4 bases, with 12 bases remaining between them. The CDR3 extends over 13 amino acids. Germline CDR1 LNHDA, CDR2 SQIVND (reference sequence). The CDR3 nucleotides read TGTGCCAGTAGGAGACAGCCGAGCACTGAAGCTTTCTTT. Translated, it gives CASRRQPSTEAFF.

Written as DNA, the CDR3 is TGTGCTAGTGCCATACAGGGGGGGAACACTGAAGCTTTCTTT. Translating it yields CASAIQGGNTEAFF. The rearrangement uses TRBV12-5 and TRBJ1-1, with 8 positions matching TRBD1. This CDR3 contains 14 residues. V lost 7 bases and J lost 1; bases outside the gene matches: 5. Germline V gives CDR1 LGHNT, CDR2 FRNRAP.

The chain joins TRBV4-3 to TRBJ2-2, with a possible D match to TRBD1 (6 bases). Trimming shortened V by 3 bases and J by 3 bases, and 11 bases separated the two germline ends. The germline CDR1 and CDR2 sequences are LGHNA and YSLEER. The CDR3 has 15 residues. CDR3: CASSQGTLDTGELFF. The CDR3 coding sequence is TGCGCCAGCAGCCAGGGGACATTAGACACCGGGGAGCTGTTTTTT.

This chain uses TRBV7-9 with TRBJ2-7; possible D gene TRBD1, 6 bases. Germline CDR1 and CDR2: SEHNR and FQNEAQ (reference sequence). The CDR3 spans 12 residues. V was trimmed by 5 bases and J by 4 bases, leaving 9 bases between them. CDR3 protein: CASSLQGYEQYF. The CDR3 DNA is TGTGCCAGCAGCCTTCAGGGGTACGAGCAGTACTTC.

The CDR3 sequence: CASSPNQGYEQYF. The CDR3 DNA follows: TGTGCCAGCAGCCCGAATCAGGGCTACGAGCAGTACTTC. V and J are TRBV11-2 and TRBJ2-5, with TRBD1 as a possible D gene (5 bases). The closer fit of TRBJ2-7 to the DNA end suggests the J call may be wrong. CDR3 size: 13 residues. Germline lookup yields CDR1 SGHAT and CDR2 FQNNGV.

This rearrangement joins TRBV5-1 to TRBJ2-5; D uncertain. Germline loops: CDR1 SGHRS, CDR2 YFSETQ. This CDR3 is built from 11 residues. V was clipped by 4 bases and J by 3 bases, with 4 bases between them. The CDR3 is CASSGEETQYF. The CDR3 bases are TGCGCCAGCAGCGGAGAAGAGACCCAGTACTTC.

The chain uses TRBV18 and TRBJ2-3, with 9 bases fitting TRBD1. V trimming: 6 bases; J trimming: 3 bases; junction bases outside the gene matches: 7. CDR3 length equals 15 residues. From germline, CDR1 is KGHSH and CDR2 LQKENI. The CDR3 region has the DNA TGTGCCAGCTCGTCCGGGACAGGGTGGACAGATACGCAGTATTTT. Its protein is CASSSGTGWTDTQYF.

The chain employs TRBV7-9 and TRBJ2-2; 9 nucleotides align to TRBD1. V was clipped by 2 bases and J by 7 bases; unmatched bases: 8. The CDR3 runs to 16 residues. Germline-derived CDR1 and CDR2 are SEHNR and FQNEAQ (reference sequence). CDR3 amino acids: CASSLTGTGMGGELFF. In nucleotides, the CDR3 is TGTGCCAGCAGCTTAACCGGGACAGGGATGGGCGGGGAGCTGTTTTTT.

The chain carries TRBV25-1 and TRBJ1-1; no clear D gene. V lost 2 bases, J lost 5 bases, and 9 bases lay in between. Per the germline V gene, CDR1 is MGHDK and CDR2 is SYGVNS. This CDR3 is 13 amino acids long. The CDR3 is CASSEVFETEAFF. In nucleotides, the CDR3 is TGTGCCAGCAGTGAAGTGTTTGAGACTGAAGCTTTCTTT.

The CDR3 loop is CASSPSKEAFF. The CDR3, as DNA: TGTGCCAGCTCTCCGAGCAAAGAAGCTTTCTTT. This chain uses TRBV6-6 with TRBJ1-1; D is undetermined. V shed 8 bases and J shed 8 bases, with 12 bases lying between them. CDR3 size: 11 residues. Germline V lookup: CDR1 MNHNY, CDR2 SVGAGI (reference sequence).

This clone was picked up a small number of times. The CDR3 sequence is CASSLARFDTQYF. Written as DNA, the CDR3 is TGTGCCAGCAGCTTAGCCCGGTTTGATACGCAGTATTTT. The J gene is TRBJ2-3, the V gene TRBV11-3, with D unresolved. Germline V CDR1 and CDR2: SGHNT, YENEEA. Deletions cut 1 base from V and 6 bases from J, with 8 bases between. The length of the CDR3 is 13 residues.

This chain uses TRBV9 with TRBJ2-3, with 8 bases aligning to TRBD2. The germline CDR1 and CDR2 sequences are SGDLS and YYNGEE. CDR3 length equals 15 residues. After removal of 4 bases from V and 6 bases from J, the junction contained 10 bases not matched to a gene. Here the CDR3 reads CASSSGTRASDTQYF. Written as DNA, the CDR3 is TGTGCCAGCAGCTCCGGGACTAGGGCCTCTGATACGCAGTATTTT.

This rearrangement joins TRBV6-1 to TRBJ1-5; D may be TRBD1 (5 bases). V lost 6 bases and J 0 bases, leaving 12 bases between the germline ends. This CDR3 has 15 residues. Germline CDR1 MNHNS, CDR2 SASEGT. The CDR3 region has the DNA TGTGCCAGCAGGGCAGGGATCTATAGCAATCAGCCCCAGCATTTT. Its protein is CASRAGIYSNQPQHF.

The V and J genes are TRBV9 and TRBJ2-7, with TRBD2 as a possible D gene (7 bases). The length of the CDR3 is 15 residues. CDR1 is SGDLS, CDR2 YYNGEE, per germline. The V end was cut by 0 bases, the J end by 3 bases, with 13 bases between. CDR3 DNA sequence: TGTGCCAGCAGCGTAGAAGGGGGGGCTTTCTACGAGCAGTACTTC. Its protein is CASSVEGGAFYEQYF.

This rearrangement joins TRBV7-2 to TRBJ1-1; D may be TRBD1 (6 bases). Germline CDR1 is SGHTA and CDR2 is FQGNSA. CDR3 length: 14 residues. V was shortened by 5 bases and J by 6 bases, with 16 bases between the two germline ends. The CDR3 loop is CASSADSISAEAFF. The CDR3 nucleotides read TGTGCCAGCAGCGCGGACAGTATCAGCGCTGAAGCTTTCTTT.

The V gene is TRBV5-3, the J gene TRBJ2-2; D is possibly TRBD2 (5 bases). TRBV5-3 falls under the ORF class, with uncertain function. This CDR3 region has 16 residues. V was shortened by 9 bases and J by 0 bases, with 18 bases between the two germline ends. As DNA, the CDR3 is TGTGCCACCCTAGGGAGAACGTACGCGAACACCGGGGAGCTGTTTTTT. It yields the protein CATLGRTYANTGELFF.

This chain uses TRBV4-3 with TRBJ2-7; 9 bases align to TRBD2. V trimming: 1 base; J trimming: 2 bases; junction bases outside the gene matches: 3. The germline CDR1 and CDR2 sequences are LGHNA and YSLEER. This CDR3 comprises 15 residues. In DNA, the CDR3 is TGCGCCAGCAGCCAAGGGTCTAGCGGGGCCTACGAGCAGTACTTC. Protein product: CASSQGSSGAYEQYF.

As concerns this clone: A junction end diverges from the germline sequence, so it may reflect a read error. Different DNA sequences within this sample yield the same CDR3. This chain connects TRBV5-1 to TRBJ1-2, with D maybe TRBD1 (5 bases). CDR1 and CDR2 (germline): SGHRS, YFSETQ. The CDR3 is made up of 13 amino acids. The CDR3 is CASSLDGQNGYTF. The DNA of the CDR3 is TGCGCCAGCAGTTTGGACGGACAAAATGGATACACCTTC.

V gene TRBV7-2 combines with J gene TRBJ1-1, with D tentatively TRBD1 (6 bases). This CDR3 is built from 13 residues. Trimming pared 1 base from V and 6 bases from J, leaving 9 bases between. Germline loops: CDR1 SGHTA, CDR2 FQGNSA. The CDR3 loop is CASSLVQGAEAFF. The CDR3 coding sequence is TGTGCCAGCAGCTTAGTACAGGGCGCTGAAGCTTTCTTT.

The chain has TRBV5-1 and TRBJ2-1, with D perhaps matching TRBD1 (6 bases). The germline V gene has CDR1 SGHRS and CDR2 YFSETQ. V lost 4 bases to trimming and J lost 7 bases, with 15 bases between them. CDR3 size: 14 residues. CDR3 residues: CASSLNVGGNEQFF. The CDR3 DNA sequence: TGCGCCAGCAGCCTCAACGTAGGGGGAAATGAGCAGTTCTTC.